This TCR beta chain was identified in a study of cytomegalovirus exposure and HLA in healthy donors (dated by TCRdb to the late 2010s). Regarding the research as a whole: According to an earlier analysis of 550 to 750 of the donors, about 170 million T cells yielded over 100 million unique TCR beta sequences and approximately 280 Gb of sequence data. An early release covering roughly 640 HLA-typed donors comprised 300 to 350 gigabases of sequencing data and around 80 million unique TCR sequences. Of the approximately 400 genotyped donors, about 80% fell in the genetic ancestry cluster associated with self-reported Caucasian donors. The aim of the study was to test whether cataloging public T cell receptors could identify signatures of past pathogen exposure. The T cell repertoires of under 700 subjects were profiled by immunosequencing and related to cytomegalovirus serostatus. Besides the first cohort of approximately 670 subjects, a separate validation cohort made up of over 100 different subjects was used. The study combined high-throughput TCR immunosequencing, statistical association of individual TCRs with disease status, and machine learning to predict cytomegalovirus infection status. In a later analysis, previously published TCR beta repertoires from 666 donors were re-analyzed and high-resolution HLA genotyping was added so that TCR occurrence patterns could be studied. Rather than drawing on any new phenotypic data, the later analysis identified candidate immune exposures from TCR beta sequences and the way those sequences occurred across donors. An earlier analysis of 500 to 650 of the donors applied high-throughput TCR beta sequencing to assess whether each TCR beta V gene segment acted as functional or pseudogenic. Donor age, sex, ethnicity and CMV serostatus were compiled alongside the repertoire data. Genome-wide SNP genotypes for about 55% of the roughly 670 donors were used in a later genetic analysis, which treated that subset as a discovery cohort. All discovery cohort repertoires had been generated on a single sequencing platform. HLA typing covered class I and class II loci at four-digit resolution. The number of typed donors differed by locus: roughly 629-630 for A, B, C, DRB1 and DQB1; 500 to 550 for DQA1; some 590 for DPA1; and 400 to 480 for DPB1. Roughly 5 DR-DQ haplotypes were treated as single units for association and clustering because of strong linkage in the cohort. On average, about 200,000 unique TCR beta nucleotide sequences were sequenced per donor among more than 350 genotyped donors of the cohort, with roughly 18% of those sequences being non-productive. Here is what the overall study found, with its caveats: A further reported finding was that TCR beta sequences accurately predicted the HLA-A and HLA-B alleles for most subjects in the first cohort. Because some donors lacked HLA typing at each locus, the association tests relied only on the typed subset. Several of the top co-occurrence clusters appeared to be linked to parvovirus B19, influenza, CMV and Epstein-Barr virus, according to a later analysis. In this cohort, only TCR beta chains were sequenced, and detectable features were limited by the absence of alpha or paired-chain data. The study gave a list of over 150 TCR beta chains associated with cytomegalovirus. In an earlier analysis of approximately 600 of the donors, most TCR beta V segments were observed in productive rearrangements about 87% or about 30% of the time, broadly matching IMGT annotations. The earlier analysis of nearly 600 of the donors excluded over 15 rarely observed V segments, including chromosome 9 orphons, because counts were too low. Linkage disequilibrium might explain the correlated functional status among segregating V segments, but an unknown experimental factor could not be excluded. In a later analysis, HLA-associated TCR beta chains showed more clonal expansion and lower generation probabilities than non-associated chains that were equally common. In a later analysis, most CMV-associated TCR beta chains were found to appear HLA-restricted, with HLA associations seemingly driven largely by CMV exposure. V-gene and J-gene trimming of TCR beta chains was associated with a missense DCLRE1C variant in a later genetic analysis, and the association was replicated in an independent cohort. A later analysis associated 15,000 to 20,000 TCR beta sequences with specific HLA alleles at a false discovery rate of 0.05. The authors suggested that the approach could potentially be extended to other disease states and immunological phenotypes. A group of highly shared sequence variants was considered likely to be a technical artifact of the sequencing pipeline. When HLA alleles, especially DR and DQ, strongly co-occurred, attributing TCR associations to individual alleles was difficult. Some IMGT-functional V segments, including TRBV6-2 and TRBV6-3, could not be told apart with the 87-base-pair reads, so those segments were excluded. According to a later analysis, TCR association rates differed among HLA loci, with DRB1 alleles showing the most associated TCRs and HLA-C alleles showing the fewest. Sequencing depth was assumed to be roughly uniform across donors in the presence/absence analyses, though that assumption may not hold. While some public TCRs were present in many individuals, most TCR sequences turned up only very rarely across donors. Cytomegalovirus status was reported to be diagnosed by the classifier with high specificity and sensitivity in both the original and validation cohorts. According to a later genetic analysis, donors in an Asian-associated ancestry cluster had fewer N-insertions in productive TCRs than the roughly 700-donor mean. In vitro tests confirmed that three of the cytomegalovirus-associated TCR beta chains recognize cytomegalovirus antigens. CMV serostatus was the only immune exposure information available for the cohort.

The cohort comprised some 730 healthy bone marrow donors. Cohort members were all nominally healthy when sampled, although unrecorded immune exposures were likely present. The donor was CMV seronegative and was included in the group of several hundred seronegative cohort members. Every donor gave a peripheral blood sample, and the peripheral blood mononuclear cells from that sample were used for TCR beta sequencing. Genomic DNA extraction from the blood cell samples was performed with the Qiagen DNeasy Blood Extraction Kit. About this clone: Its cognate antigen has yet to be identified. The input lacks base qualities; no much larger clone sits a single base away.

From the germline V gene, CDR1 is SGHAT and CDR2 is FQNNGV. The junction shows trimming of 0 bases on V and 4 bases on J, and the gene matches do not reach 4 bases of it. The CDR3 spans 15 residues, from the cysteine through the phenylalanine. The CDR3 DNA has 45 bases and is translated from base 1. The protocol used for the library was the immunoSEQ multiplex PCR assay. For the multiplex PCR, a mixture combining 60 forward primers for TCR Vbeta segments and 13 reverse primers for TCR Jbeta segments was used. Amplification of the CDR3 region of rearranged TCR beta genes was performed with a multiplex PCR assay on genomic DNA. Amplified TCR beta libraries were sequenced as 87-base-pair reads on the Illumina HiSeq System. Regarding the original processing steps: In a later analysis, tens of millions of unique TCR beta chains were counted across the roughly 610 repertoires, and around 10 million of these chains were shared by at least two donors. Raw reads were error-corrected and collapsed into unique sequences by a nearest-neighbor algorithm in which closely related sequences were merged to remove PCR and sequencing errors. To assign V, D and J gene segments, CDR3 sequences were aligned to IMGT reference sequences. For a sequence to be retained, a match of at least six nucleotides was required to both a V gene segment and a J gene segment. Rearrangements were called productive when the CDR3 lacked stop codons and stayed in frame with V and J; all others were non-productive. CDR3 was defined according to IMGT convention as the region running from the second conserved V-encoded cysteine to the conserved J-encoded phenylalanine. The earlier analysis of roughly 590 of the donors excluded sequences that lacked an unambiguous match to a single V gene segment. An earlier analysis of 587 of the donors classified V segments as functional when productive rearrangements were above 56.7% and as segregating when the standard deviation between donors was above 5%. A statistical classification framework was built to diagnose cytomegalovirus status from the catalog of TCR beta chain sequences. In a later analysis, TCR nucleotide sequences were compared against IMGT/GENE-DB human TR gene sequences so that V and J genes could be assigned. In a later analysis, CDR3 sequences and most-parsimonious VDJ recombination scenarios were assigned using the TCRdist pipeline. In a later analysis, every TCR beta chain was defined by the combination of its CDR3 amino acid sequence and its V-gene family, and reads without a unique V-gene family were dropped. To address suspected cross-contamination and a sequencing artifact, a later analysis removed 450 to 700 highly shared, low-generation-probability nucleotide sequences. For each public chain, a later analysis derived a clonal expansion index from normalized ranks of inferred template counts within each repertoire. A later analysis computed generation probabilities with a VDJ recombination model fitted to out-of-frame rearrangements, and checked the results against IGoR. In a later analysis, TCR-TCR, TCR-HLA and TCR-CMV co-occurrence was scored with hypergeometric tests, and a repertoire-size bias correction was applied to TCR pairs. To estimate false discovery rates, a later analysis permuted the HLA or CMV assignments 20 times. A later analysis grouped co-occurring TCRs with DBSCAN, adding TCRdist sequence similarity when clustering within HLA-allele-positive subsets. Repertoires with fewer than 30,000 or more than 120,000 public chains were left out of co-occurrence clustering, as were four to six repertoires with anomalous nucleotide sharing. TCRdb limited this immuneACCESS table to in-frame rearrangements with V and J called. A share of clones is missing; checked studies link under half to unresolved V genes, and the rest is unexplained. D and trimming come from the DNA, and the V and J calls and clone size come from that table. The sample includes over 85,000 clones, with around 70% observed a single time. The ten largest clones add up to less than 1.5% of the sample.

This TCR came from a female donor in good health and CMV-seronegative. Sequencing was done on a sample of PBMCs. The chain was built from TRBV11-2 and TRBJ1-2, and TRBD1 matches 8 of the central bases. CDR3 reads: CASSLDRTGPYGYTF. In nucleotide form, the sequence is TGTGCCAGCAGCTTAGATAGGACAGGGCCCTATGGCTACACCTTC. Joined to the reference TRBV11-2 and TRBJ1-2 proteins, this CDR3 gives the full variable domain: EAGVAQSPRYKIIEKRQSVAFWCNPISGHATLYWYQQILGQGPKLLIQFQNNGVVDDSQLPKDRFSAERLKGVDSTLKIQPAKLEDSAVYLCASSLDRTGPYGYTFGSGTRLTVV.